Detailed here is one T cell receptor beta chain. The germline gives CDR1 MDHEN, CDR2 SYDVKM. Trimming cost V 4 bases and J 14 bases; bases outside gene matches: 14. This CDR3 has 15 residues. The entry originates in a study of blood T cell repertoires in COVID-19. Study details: From T cells, B-cell-depleted T cells, or PBMCs came the material, which was cDNA or gDNA.

Some clones are missing from TCRdb's copy, which holds only in-frame ones; the method was immunoSEQ multiplex PCR. This sample yields 200,000 to 250,000 clones, of which 92% are seen a single time; about 0.8% belongs to the top ten. The chain has TRBV28 and TRBJ1-6; 7 bases are a match to TRBD1. This clonotype originated in a man in his sixties with COVID-19, enrolled during active disease. The sample comprised peripheral blood. CDR3 amino acids: CASSSLTGPYPTLHF. Here the CDR3 DNA reads TGTGCCAGCAGTTCCCTGACAGGGCCTTACCCGACCCTCCACTTT.